This T cell receptor beta chain came from a study of T-cell memory formation after mild COVID-19. Study observations and caveats: Later expanders leaned toward CD4+, whereas clones contracting from day 15 to 85 were balanced CD4/CD8.

TCRdb analysed the 5' RACE reads with MiXCR anew, one entry per CDR3 protein. The repertoire has some 300,000 distinct CDR3 sequences, around 20% of them found once; the top ten carry approximately 22%. This clonotype was counted only a few times. Its target is unknown. Trimming at V came to 2 bases and at J to 8 bases, leaving 1 base not matched to a gene. Germline CDR1 MNHNY, CDR2 SVGAGI (reference sequence). CDR3 length equals 12 residues. The specimen was PBMCs or a T cell subset sorted from them (not recorded which). This receptor was taken from a man in his late teens or twenties who had mild COVID-19 (a few samples of this study predate the infection). Cell type and time point are not known. The rearrangement uses TRBV6-6 and TRBJ1-2, with 8 nucleotides matching TRBD1. The CDR3 DNA follows: TGTGCCAGCAGTTACGACAGGGGCGGCTACACCTTC. The encoded protein is CASSYDRGGYTF.